This T cell receptor (beta chain) was found in a study of cytomegalovirus exposure and HLA in healthy donors. Study results and caveats: The classifier, whose performance was assessed in both the original and validation cohorts, reportedly diagnosed cytomegalovirus status with high specificity and sensitivity. One later analysis, an examination of the 120 or so validation repertoires, found that first-cohort TCR clusters tended to co-occur in them.

The method was immunoSEQ multiplex PCR; TCRdb's version includes in-frame clones alone and lacks a portion of them. The sample records about 250,000 clones, about 90% being singletons. The CDR3 contains 15 residues. Germline V gives CDR1 SGHTA, CDR2 FQGTGA. J lost 5 bases, V lost 1 base, and 3 bases had no gene match. Concerning this clone: Its specificity is unknown.

This TCR was sampled from a man between 18 and 35 years old in good health and CMV-seropositive. Sequences were obtained from PBMCs. The chain joins TRBV7-3 to TRBJ2-1; 9 nucleotides align to TRBD2. This chain's CDR3 is CASSLMGLANNEQFF. CDR3 coding DNA: TGTGCCAGCAGCTTAATGGGACTAGCCAACAATGAGCAGTTCTTC.